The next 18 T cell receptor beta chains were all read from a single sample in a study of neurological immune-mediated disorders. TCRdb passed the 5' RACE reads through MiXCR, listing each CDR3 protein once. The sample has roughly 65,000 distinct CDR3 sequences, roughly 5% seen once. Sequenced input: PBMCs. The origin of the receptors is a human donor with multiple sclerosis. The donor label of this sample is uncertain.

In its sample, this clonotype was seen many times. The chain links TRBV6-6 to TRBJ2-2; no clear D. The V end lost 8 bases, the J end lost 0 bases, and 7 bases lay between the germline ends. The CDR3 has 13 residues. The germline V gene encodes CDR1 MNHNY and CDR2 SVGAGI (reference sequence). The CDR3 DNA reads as TGTGCCAGCCGGTGGACGAACACCGGGGAGCTGTTTTTT. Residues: CASRWTNTGELFF.

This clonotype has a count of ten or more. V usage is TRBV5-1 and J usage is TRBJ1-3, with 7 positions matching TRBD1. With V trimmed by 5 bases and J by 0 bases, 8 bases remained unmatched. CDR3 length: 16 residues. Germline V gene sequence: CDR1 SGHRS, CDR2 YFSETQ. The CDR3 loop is CASRPTGTNSGNTIYF. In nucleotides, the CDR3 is TGCGCCAGCAGACCGACAGGGACTAACTCTGGAAACACCATATATTTT.

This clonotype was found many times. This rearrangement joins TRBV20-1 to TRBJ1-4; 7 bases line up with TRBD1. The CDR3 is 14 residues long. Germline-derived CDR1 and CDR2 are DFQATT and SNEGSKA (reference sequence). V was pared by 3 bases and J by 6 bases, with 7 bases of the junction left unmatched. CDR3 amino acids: CSASGDSRYEKLFF. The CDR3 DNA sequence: TGCAGTGCTAGTGGGGACAGCCGGTATGAAAAACTGTTTTTT.

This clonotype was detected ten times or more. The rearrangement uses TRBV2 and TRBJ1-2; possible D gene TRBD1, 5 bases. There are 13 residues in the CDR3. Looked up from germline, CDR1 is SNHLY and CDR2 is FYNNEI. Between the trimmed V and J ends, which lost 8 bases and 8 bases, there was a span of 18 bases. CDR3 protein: CASVGTGNGGYTF. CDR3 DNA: TGTGCCAGCGTTGGGACGGGCAACGGCGGCTACACCTTC.

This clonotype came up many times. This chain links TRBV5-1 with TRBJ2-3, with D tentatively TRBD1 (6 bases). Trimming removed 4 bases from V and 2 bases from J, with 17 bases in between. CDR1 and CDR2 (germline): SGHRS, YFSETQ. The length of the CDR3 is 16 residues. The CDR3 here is CASSGQTGHSTDTQYF. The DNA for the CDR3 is TGCGCCAGCAGCGGACAGACGGGACACTCCACAGATACGCAGTATTTT.

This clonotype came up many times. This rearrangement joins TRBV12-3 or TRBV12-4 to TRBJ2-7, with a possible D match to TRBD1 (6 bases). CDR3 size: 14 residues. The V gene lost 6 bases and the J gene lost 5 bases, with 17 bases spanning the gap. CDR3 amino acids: CASRSRGSTHEQYF. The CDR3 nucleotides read TGTGCCAGCAGGTCCAGGGGATCCACACACGAGCAGTACTTC.

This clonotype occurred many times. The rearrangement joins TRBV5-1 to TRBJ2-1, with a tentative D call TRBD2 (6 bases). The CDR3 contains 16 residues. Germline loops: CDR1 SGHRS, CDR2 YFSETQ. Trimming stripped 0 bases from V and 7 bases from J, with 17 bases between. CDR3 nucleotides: TGCGCCAGCAGCTTGGGAGGCGTGAGGAGCGGGAATGAGCAGTTCTTC. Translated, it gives CASSLGGVRSGNEQFF.

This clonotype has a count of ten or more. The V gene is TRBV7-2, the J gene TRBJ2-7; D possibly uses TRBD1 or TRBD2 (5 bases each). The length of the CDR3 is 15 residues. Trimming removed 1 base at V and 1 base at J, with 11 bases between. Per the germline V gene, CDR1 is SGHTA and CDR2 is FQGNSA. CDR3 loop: CASSLGVGTSYEQYF. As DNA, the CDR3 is TGTGCCAGCAGCTTAGGAGTGGGGACGTCCTACGAGCAGTACTTC.

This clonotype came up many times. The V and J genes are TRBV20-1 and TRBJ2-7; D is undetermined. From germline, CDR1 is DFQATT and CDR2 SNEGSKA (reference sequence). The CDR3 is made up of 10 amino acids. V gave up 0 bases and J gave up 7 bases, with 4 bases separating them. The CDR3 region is CSAREGEQYF. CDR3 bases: TGCAGTGCTAGAGAGGGAGAGCAGTACTTC.

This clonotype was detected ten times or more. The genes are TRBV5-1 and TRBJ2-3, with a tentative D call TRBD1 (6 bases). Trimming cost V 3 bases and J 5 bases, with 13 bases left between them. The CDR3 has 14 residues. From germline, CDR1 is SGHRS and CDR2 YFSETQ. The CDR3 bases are TGCGCCAGCAGCTCACAGGGTGGGGAAGATACGCAGTATTTT. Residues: CASSSQGGEDTQYF.

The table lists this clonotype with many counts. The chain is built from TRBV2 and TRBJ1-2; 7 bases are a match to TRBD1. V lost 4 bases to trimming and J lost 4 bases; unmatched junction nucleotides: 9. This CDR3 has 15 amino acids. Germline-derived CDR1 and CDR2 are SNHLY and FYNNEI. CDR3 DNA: TGTGCCAGCAGTGGGGACAGAGTGGGGATCTATGGCTACACCTTC. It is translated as CASSGDRVGIYGYTF.

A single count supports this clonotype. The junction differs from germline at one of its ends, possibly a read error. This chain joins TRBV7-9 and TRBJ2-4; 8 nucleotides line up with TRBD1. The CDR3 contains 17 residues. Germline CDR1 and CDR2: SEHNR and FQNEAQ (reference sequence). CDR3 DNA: TGTGTCAGCAGCTCGTTCCCGACAGGGGAAGACGAAAACATTCAGTACTTC. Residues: CVSSSFPTGEDENIQYF.

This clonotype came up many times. CDR3 in amino acids: CSVVGYDRGHGTDTQYF. CDR3 DNA sequence: TGCAGCGTTGTAGGGTATGATCGGGGGCATGGGACAGATACGCAGTATTTT. The chain couples TRBV29-1 to TRBJ2-3; either TRBD1 or TRBD2 may fit D (6 bases each). Trimming pared 4 bases from V and 3 bases from J, leaving 23 bases between. The germline CDR1 and CDR2 sequences are SQVTM and ANQGSEA. This CDR3 comprises 17 residues.

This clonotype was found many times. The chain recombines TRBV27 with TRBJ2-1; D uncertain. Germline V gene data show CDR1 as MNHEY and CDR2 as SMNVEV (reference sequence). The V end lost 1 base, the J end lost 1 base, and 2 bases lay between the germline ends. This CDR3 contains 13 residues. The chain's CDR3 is CASSLYSYNEQFF. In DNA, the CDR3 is TGTGCCAGCAGTTTATATTCCTACAATGAGCAGTTCTTC.

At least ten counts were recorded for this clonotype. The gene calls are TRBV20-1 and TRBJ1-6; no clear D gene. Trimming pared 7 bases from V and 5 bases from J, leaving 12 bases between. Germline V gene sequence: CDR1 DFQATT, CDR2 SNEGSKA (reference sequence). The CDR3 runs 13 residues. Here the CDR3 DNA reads TGCAGTGTAGCAACACCAGATAATTCACCCCTCCACTTT. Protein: CSVATPDNSPLHF.

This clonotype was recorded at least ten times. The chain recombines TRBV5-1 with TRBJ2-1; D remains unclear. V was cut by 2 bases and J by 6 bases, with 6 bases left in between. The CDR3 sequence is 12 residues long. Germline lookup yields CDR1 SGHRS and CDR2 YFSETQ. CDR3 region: CASSFASNEQFF. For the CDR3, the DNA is TGCGCCAGCAGCTTCGCTAGCAATGAGCAGTTCTTC.

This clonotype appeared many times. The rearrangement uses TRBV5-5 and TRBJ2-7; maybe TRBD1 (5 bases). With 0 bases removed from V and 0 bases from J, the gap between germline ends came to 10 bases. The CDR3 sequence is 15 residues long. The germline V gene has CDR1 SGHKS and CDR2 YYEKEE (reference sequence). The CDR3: CASSLEGHPSYEQYF. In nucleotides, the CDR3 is TGTGCCAGCAGCTTGGAGGGGCACCCCTCCTACGAGCAGTACTTC.

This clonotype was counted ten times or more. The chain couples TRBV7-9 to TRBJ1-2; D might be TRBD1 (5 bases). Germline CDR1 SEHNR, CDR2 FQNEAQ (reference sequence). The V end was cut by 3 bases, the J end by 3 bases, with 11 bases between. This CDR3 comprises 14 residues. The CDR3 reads CASSFGRAYYGYTF. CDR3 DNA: TGTGCCAGCAGCTTTGGCAGGGCGTACTATGGCTACACCTTC.